A selection of T cell receptor beta chains follows, all from one sample in a study of CD8 T cells in Susac syndrome. In TCRdb, the immunoSEQ multiplex PCR reads were re-called with MiXCR into one record per CDR3 protein. The data show roughly 200,000 distinct CDR3 sequences, with approximately 96% seen just once and 0.093% held by the top ten. The material sequenced was CD4+ T cells from PBMCs. These receptors were taken from a human donor with multiple sclerosis. CDR3s include the opening cysteine and the closing phenylalanine or tryptophan. The D gene is left open where the match is weak. Some rows mark clone size as missing; the rest say once, few, many or name a class of expanded clone.

d_call	v_call	clone_size	j_call	cdr3_aa	cdr3_nt
.	TRBV30	.	TRBJ1-2	CAWSPPTVRDYGYTF	TGTGCCTGGAGTCCGCCGACAGTAAGGGACTATGGCTACACCTTC
.	TRBV5-6	.	TRBJ1-5	CASSLWANSNQPQHF	TGTGCCAGCAGCTTGTGGGCGAATAGCAATCAGCCCCAGCATTTT
.	TRBV27	.	TRBJ1-3	CASSSVAASGNTIYF	TGTGCCAGCAGTTCAGTTGCAGCCAGTGGAAACACCATATATTTT
TRBD1	TRBV5-4	.	TRBJ2-3	CASSWGQGAGTDTQYF	TGTGCCAGCAGCTGGGGACAGGGGGCTGGGACAGATACGCAGTATTTT
.	TRBV12-3/TRBV12-4	.	TRBJ2-7	CASSLSAGGTYEQYF	TGTGCCAGCAGTTTATCGGCAGGGGGGACCTACGAGCAGTACTTC
.	TRBV30	.	TRBJ1-1	CAWSVQTVNTEAFF	TGTGCCTGGAGTGTCCAGACAGTCAACACTGAAGCTTTCTTT
.	TRBV30	.	TRBJ1-1	CAWSPRNTEAFF	TGTGCCTGGAGTCCGAGGAACACTGAAGCTTTCTTT
.	TRBV5-4	.	TRBJ2-5	CASSVDRAETQYF	TGTGCCAGCAGCGTTGACCGAGCAGAGACCCAGTACTTC
.	TRBV9	.	TRBJ2-2	CASSVTPRSNTGELFF	TGTGCCAGCAGCGTAACGCCCAGGTCGAACACCGGGGAGCTGTTTTTT
.	TRBV7-9	.	TRBJ2-1	CASSLRVRTDNEQFF	TGTGCCAGCAGCTTAAGGGTACGGACAGACAATGAGCAGTTCTTC
.	TRBV9	.	TRBJ2-2	CASSVNGGLPTTGELFF	TGTGCCAGCAGCGTAAATGGAGGACTACCGACCACCGGGGAGCTGTTTTTT
TRBD2	TRBV7-8	.	TRBJ2-3	CASSLPGLADTDTQYF	TGTGCCAGCAGCCTACCCGGACTAGCGGACACAGATACGCAGTATTTT
TRBD1	TRBV20-1	once	TRBJ1-2	CSAREGGTGPYTF	TGCAGTGCTAGAGAGGGGGGGACAGGTCCCTACACCTTC
TRBD1	TRBV6-5	.	TRBJ1-1	CATRQGTEAFF	TGTGCCACCCGACAGGGAACTGAAGCTTTCTTT
.	TRBV30	.	TRBJ1-1	CAWTRRWDTEAFF	TGTGCCTGGACCCGGAGATGGGACACTGAAGCTTTCTTT
TRBD1	TRBV5-4	.	TRBJ2-5	CASSLGDRKETQYF	TGTGCCAGCAGCTTGGGGGACAGGAAAGAGACCCAGTACTTC
TRBD2	TRBV7-8	.	TRBJ2-7	CASSPWSSGEPYEQYF	TGTGCCAGCAGCCCCTGGAGCAGCGGGGAACCCTACGAGCAGTACTTC
.	TRBV5-6	once	TRBJ2-3	CASSLQYRDSTDTQYF	TGTGCCAGCAGCCTCCAATACAGGGACAGCACAGATACGCAGTATTTT
.	TRBV20-1	.	TRBJ1-2	CSAIPPHSNYGYTF	TGCAGTGCAATCCCGCCTCATAGTAACTATGGCTACACCTTC
.	TRBV28	.	TRBJ2-7	CASRGQPYEQYF	TGTGCCAGCCGGGGACAACCCTACGAGCAGTACTTC
.	TRBV5-1	.	TRBJ2-7	CASSLDGGRAYEQYF	TGCGCCAGCAGCTTGGATGGGGGTAGGGCCTACGAGCAGTACTTC
.	TRBV12-3/TRBV12-4	.	TRBJ2-4	CASSPGAEKAKNIQYF	TGTGCCAGCAGCCCCGGGGCAGAGAAAGCCAAAAACATTCAGTACTTC
TRBD1	TRBV30	.	TRBJ1-2	CAWTGGYYGYTF	TGTGCCTGGACAGGGGGTTACTATGGCTACACCTTC
.	TRBV30	.	TRBJ1-2	CAWSVRGTYGYTF	TGTGCCTGGAGTGTACGGGGGACCTATGGCTACACCTTC
.	TRBV25-1	.	TRBJ1-1	CASSTTVNTEAFF	TGTGCCAGCAGCACCACAGTAAACACTGAAGCTTTCTTT
TRBD2	TRBV7-9	once	TRBJ2-1	CASSLDGGAYEQFF	TGTGCCAGCAGCTTAGACGGGGGGGCCTATGAGCAGTTCTTC
TRBD2	TRBV20-1	.	TRBJ2-5	CSAASGGASSTQETQYF	TGCAGTGCTGCTAGCGGGGGGGCCTCTTCGACCCAAGAGACCCAGTACTTC
.	TRBV7-9	.	TRBJ2-4	CASSSDRIVAKNIQYF	TGTGCCAGCAGCTCTGACAGAATAGTAGCCAAAAACATTCAGTACTTC
.	TRBV5-1	.	TRBJ2-7	CASSLYVGGPAGEQYF	TGCGCCAGCAGCTTATACGTCGGGGGCCCGGCGGGCGAGCAGTACTTC
TRBD1	TRBV7-2	.	TRBJ2-7	CASSRLSPGTGGTEQYF	TGTGCCAGCAGCCGATTGTCGCCCGGGACAGGGGGCACCGAGCAGTACTTC
TRBD1	TRBV30	.	TRBJ2-7	CAWRKRSGTATYEQYF	TGTGCCTGGAGGAAACGATCCGGGACAGCTACCTACGAGCAGTACTTC
.	TRBV20-1	once	TRBJ2-7	CSARGVLTYEQYF	TGCAGTGCCAGGGGGGTTTTAACCTACGAGCAGTACTTC
.	TRBV20-1	.	TRBJ2-7	CSAKIRGAKNEQYF	TGCAGTGCTAAGATCAGGGGGGCGAAGAACGAGCAGTACTTC
.	TRBV24-1	.	TRBJ2-1	CATSAGLAKTYNEQFF	TGTGCCACCAGTGCGGGGCTAGCGAAAACCTACAATGAGCAGTTCTTC
.	TRBV29-1	.	TRBJ1-5	CSVEVGGVNQPQHF	TGCAGCGTTGAAGTGGGGGGCGTCAATCAGCCCCAGCATTTT
.	TRBV5-6	.	TRBJ2-7	CASSNVYYEQYF	TGTGCCAGCAGCAACGTGTACTACGAGCAGTACTTC
.	TRBV30	.	TRBJ2-5	CAWTRLETQYF	TGTGCCTGGACTAGATTAGAGACCCAGTACTTC
TRBD1	TRBV6-5	.	TRBJ1-2	CASSRDRGGYGYTF	TGTGCCAGCAGCCGGGACAGGGGGGGCTACGGCTACACCTTC
.	TRBV7-9	.	TRBJ2-3	CASSSSTSWRFLADTQYF	TGTGCCAGCAGCTCTTCGACTAGTTGGAGGTTTTTGGCAGATACGCAGTATTTT
.	TRBV7-3	.	TRBJ2-5	CASSPRAGQETQYF	TGTGCCAGCAGCCCCCGGGCAGGGCAAGAGACCCAGTACTTC